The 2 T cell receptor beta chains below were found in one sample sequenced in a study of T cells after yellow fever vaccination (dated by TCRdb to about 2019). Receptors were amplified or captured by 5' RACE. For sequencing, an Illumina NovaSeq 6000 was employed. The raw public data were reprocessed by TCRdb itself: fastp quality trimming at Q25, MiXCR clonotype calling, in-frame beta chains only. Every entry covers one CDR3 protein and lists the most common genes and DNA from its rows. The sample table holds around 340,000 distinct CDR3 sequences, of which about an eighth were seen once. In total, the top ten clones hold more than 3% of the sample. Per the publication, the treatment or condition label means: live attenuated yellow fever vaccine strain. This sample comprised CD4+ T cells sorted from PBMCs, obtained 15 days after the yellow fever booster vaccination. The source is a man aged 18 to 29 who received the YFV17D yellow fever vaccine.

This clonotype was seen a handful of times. The chain's CDR3 is CASRLGQGNQPQHF. For the CDR3, the DNA is TGTGCCAGCAGACTTGGACAGGGCAATCAGCCCCAGCATTTT. The rearrangement joins TRBV6-5 to TRBJ1-5; 7 bases map to TRBD1. V trimming: 6 bases; J trimming: 2 bases; junction bases outside the gene matches: 4. From germline, CDR1 is MNHEY and CDR2 SVGAGI. The CDR3 runs 14 residues.

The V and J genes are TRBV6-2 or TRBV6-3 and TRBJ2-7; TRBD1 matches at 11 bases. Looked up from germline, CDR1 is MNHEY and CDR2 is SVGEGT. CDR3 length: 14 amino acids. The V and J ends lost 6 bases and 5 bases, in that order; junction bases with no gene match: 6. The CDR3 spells CASSRGTGGDEQYV. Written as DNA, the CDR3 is TGTGCCAGCAGCCGAGGGACAGGGGGAGACGAGCAGTACGTC.